This T cell receptor (beta chain) was sequenced for a study of OX40 agonist ivuxolimab in advanced cancers. On the study more broadly: The study enrolled dose-escalation patients with hepatocellular carcinoma, melanoma, renal cell or head and neck cancer.

The repertoire was sequenced with immunoSEQ multiplex PCR; TCRdb's copy has only in-frame clones and lacks some. The table shows 45,000 to 70,000 clones, with about nine tenths occurring only once. This CDR3 has 16 amino acids. Germline V gene data show CDR1 as ENHRY and CDR2 as SYGVKD. Unmatched junction bases numbered 12, after V lost 4 bases and J lost 3 bases. This clone has just one count. This material consisted of CD4+ or CD8+ T cells sorted from blood, taken in a trial of the OX40 agonist ivuxolimab. The chain joins TRBV10-3 to TRBJ2-7, with 7 bases lining up with TRBD2. This sequence originates from an adult with an advanced solid tumor such as melanoma, head and neck, liver or kidney cancer. DNA of the CDR3: TGTGCCATCAGTGGACCGGAGGCGGGAGTGAACTACGAGCAGTACTTC. It translates to CAISGPEAGVNYEQYF.